This TCR beta chain originates from a study of early T cells in non-severe SARS-CoV-2 infection. The CDR3 has 13 residues. Trimming shortened V by 6 bases and J by 4 bases, and 10 bases separated the two germline ends. Germline assignment: CDR1 MDHEN and CDR2 SYDVKM. TCRdb fed the 5' RACE reads into MiXCR, producing one record per CDR3 protein. The sample lists about 80,000 distinct CDR3 sequences; less than 5.5% were seen once. Sample: whole blood, taken at baseline. This TCR was recovered from an adult who was a healthcare worker with PCR-confirmed SARS-CoV-2 infection or an uninfected control (not recorded which). The genes are TRBV28 and TRBJ1-3; no firm D call. The CDR3 loop reads CASRSPAGNTIYF. The CDR3 DNA reads as TGTGCCAGCAGGAGCCCAGCGGGAAACACCATATATTTT.